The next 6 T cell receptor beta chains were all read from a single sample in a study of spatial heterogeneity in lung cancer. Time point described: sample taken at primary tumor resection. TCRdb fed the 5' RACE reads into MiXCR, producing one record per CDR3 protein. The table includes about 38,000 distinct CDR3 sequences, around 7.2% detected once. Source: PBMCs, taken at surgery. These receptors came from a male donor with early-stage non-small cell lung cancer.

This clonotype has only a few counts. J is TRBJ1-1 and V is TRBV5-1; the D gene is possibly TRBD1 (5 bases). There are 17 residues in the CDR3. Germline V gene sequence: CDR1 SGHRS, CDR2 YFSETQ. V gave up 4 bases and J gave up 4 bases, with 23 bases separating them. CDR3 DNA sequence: TGCGCCAGCAGCCCGGGGCTATTGGGATCGGGATCCACTGAAGCTTTCTTT. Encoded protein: CASSPGLLGSGSTEAFF.

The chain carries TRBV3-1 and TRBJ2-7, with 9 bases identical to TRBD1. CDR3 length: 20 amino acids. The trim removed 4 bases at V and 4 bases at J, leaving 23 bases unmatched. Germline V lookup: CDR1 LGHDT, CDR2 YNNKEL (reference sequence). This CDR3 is CASSRHPSGTGLIPGYEQYF. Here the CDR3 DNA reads TGTGCCAGCAGCCGACACCCCTCCGGGACAGGGCTTATCCCAGGATACGAGCAGTACTTC.

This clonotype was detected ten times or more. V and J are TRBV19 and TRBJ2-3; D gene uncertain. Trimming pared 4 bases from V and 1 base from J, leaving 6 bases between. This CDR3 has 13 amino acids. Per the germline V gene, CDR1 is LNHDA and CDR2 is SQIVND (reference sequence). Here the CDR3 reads CASSTTGTDTQYF. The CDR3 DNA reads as TGTGCCAGTAGTACGACTGGCACAGATACGCAGTATTTT.

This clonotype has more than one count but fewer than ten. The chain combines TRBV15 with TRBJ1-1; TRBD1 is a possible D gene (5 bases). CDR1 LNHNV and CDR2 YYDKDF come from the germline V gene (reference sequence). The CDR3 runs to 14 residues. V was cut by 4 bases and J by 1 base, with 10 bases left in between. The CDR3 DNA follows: TGTGCCACCAGCAAACATGGGGCGAACACTGAAGCTTTCTTT. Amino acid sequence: CATSKHGANTEAFF.

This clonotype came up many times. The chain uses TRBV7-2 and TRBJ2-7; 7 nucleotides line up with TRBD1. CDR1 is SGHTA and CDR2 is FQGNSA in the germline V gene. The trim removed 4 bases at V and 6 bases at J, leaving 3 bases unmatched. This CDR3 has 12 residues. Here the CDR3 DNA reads TGTGCCAGCAGCTCTCAGGGGGTCGAGCAGTACTTC. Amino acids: CASSSQGVEQYF.

CDR3 DNA: TGTGCCAGCAGCTCGGACGGCTATGGCTACACCTTC. Translating gives CASSSDGYGYTF. This chain connects TRBV7-9 to TRBJ1-2; D gene ambiguous. Germline V lookup: CDR1 SEHNR, CDR2 FQNEAQ (reference sequence). Trimming shortened V by 4 bases and J by 4 bases, and 7 bases separated the two germline ends. The CDR3 contains 12 residues.